These 30 T cell receptor beta chains share one sample of origin, sequenced in a study of cytomegalovirus exposure and HLA in healthy donors. Both 60 Vbeta primers and 13 Jbeta primers went into the PCR. Produced via immunoSEQ multiplex PCR; TCRdb's table is partial and in-frame only. The top ten clones hold around 13% of a sample with 100,000 to 150,000 clones, under 80% of them seen once. Sequenced sample: PBMCs. The receptors derive from a woman aged 60-70 years in good health and CMV-seropositive.

This chain links TRBV5-6 with TRBJ1-1, with 9 positions matching TRBD1. With 4 bases clipped from V and 5 bases from J, the junction kept 6 bases outside the gene matches. This CDR3 comprises 14 residues. Germline V CDR1 and CDR2: SGHDT, YYEEEE. The CDR3 is CASSIPTGGTEAFF. CDR3 in DNA: TGTGCCAGCAGCATACCGACAGGGGGAACTGAAGCTTTCTTT. The full variable domain, with the rest looked up from reference TRBV5-6 and TRBJ1-1, is DAGVTQSPTHLIKTRGQQVTLRCSPKSGHDTVSWYQQALGQGPQFIFQYYEEEERQRGNFPDRFSGHQFPNYSSELNVNALLLGDSALYLCASSIPTGGTEAFFGQGTRLTVV.

The V and J genes are TRBV28 and TRBJ2-1, with D perhaps matching TRBD1 (5 bases). The V gene's germline CDR1 is MDHEN and CDR2 SYDVKM. V shed 5 bases and J shed 3 bases, with 11 bases lying between them. CDR3 length equals 14 residues. CDR3 coding DNA: TGTGCCAGCAGTCCAATTGACAGCTACAATGAGCAGTTCTTC. Translating gives CASSPIDSYNEQFF. Drawing the rest from reference TRBV28 and TRBJ2-1, the complete variable domain is DVKVTQSSRYLVKRTGEKVFLECVQDMDHENMFWYRQDPGLGLRLIYFSYDVKMKEKGDIPEGYSVSREKKERFSLILESASTNQTSMYLCASSPIDSYNEQFFGPGTRLTVL.

V is TRBV7-9 and J is TRBJ1-4, with D tentatively TRBD1 (5 bases). The CDR3 contains 16 residues. Trimming cost V 5 bases and J 7 bases, with 20 bases left between them. CDR1 is SEHNR and CDR2 is FQNEAQ in the germline V gene (reference sequence). CDR3 amino acids: CASSKPKGRVGEKLFF. CDR3 nucleotides: TGTGCCAGCAGCAAGCCTAAGGGCAGGGTGGGTGAAAAACTGTTTTTT.

J is TRBJ2-7 and V is TRBV10-3, with 7 bases that match TRBD1. Germline assignment: CDR1 ENHRY and CDR2 SYGVKD. V lost 11 bases, J lost 6 bases, and 10 bases stayed unmatched. CDR3 length equals 12 residues. CDR3 bases: TGTGCCTCACAAAGGACAGGCCGCGAGCAGTACTTC. It is translated as CASQRTGREQYF.

The CDR3 protein is CASSIGWVAGVQTGELFF. DNA of the CDR3: TGTGCCAGTAGTATCGGGTGGGTAGCGGGAGTACAAACCGGGGAGCTGTTTTTT. The rearrangement links TRBV19 to TRBJ2-2; 9 bases line up with TRBD2. Losses at the gene ends were 3 bases for V and 5 bases for J; bases not matched to a gene: 13. The CDR3 is 18 amino acids. Germline loops: CDR1 LNHDA, CDR2 SQIVND (reference sequence). Variable domain in full (rest from reference TRBV19 and TRBJ2-2): DGGITQSPKYLFRKEGQNVTLSCEQNLNHDAMYWYRQDPGQGLRLIYYSQIVNDFQKGDIAEGYSVSREKKESFPLTVTSAQKNPTAFYLCASSIGWVAGVQTGELFFGEGSRLTVL.

The V and J genes are TRBV4-2 and TRBJ1-1, with a tentative D call TRBD1 (6 bases). Germline CDR1 reads LGHNA; CDR2 reads YNFKEQ. V shed 2 bases and J shed 3 bases, with 10 bases lying between them. The CDR3 extends over 14 amino acids. CDR3: CASSQLDSYTEAFF. The CDR3 bases are TGTGCCAGCAGCCAACTGGACAGCTACACTGAAGCTTTCTTT.

The chain recombines TRBV11-1 with TRBJ1-2, with 9 bases lining up with TRBD1. J gave up 1 base and V 1 base, and 4 bases lay outside the gene matches. Germline V lookup: CDR1 SGHAT, CDR2 FQDESV (reference sequence). The CDR3 sequence is 16 residues long. This CDR3 is CASSLGPGQGNYGYTF. The DNA for the CDR3 is TGTGCCAGCAGCTTAGGCCCGGGACAGGGTAACTATGGCTACACCTTC.

The gene calls are TRBV5-1 and TRBJ1-4, with 7 bases lining up with TRBD1. In germline, CDR1 is SGHRS, CDR2 YFSETQ. The CDR3 loop spans 14 amino acids. Losses at the gene ends were 5 bases for V and 4 bases for J; bases not matched to a gene: 5. The CDR3 protein is CASRGTANNEKLFF. In DNA, the CDR3 is TGCGCCAGCAGAGGGACAGCAAATAATGAAAAACTGTTTTTT.

V is TRBV19 and J is TRBJ2-2, with D perhaps matching TRBD2 (6 bases). Germline CDR1 is LNHDA and CDR2 is SQIVND (reference sequence). The CDR3 has 15 amino acids. V was cut by 3 bases and J by 5 bases, with 13 bases left in between. The CDR3 region is CASSIRIAETGELFF. The CDR3 DNA sequence: TGTGCCAGTAGTATTAGGATAGCGGAAACCGGGGAGCTGTTTTTT. Based on the CDR3 plus reference TRBV19 and TRBJ2-2, the full variable domain is DGGITQSPKYLFRKEGQNVTLSCEQNLNHDAMYWYRQDPGQGLRLIYYSQIVNDFQKGDIAEGYSVSREKKESFPLTVTSAQKNPTAFYLCASSIRIAETGELFFGEGSRLTVL.

Turning to this clone: One end of the junction is discordant with germline, which a read error may explain. V is TRBV13 and J is TRBJ1-1, with D unclear. CDR1 and CDR2 from the germline V gene are PRHDT and FYEKMQ (reference sequence). This CDR3 contains 13 residues. CDR3 amino acids: CASTLDRLGQAFF. CDR3 bases: TGTGCCAGCACCTTAGACCGCCTAGGCCAAGCTTTCTTT.

This clone is a singleton in its sample. The V gene is TRBV6-6, the J gene TRBJ2-5; 10 bases line up with TRBD2. The CDR3 consists of 16 residues. Losses at the gene ends were 7 bases for V and 5 bases for J; bases not matched to a gene: 13. Germline V gene data show CDR1 as MNHNY and CDR2 as SVGAGI (reference sequence). CDR3 residues: CASTSLQRGGRETQYF. CDR3 DNA sequence: TGTGCCAGCACATCACTCCAGCGGGGGGGCAGGGAGACCCAGTACTTC.

This rearrangement joins TRBV30 to TRBJ2-7; 9 bases line up with TRBD2. Germline-derived CDR1 and CDR2 are GTSNPN and SVGIG (reference sequence). With V trimmed by 1 base and J by 0 bases, 7 bases remained unmatched. This CDR3 is built from 16 residues. CDR3 protein: CAWSDSSGDPSYEQYF. As DNA, the CDR3 is TGTGCCTGGAGTGACTCTAGCGGGGACCCCTCCTACGAGCAGTACTTC.

Only a few counts were recorded for this clone. The chain has TRBV29-1 and TRBJ1-4; D might be TRBD1 (6 bases). Trimming took off 3 bases at V and 8 bases at J, with 13 bases between the two ends. The CDR3 consists of 13 residues. Germline V CDR1 and CDR2: SQVTM, ANQGSEA. CDR3 in DNA: TGCAGCGTTGACTGGGAAGGGGGAGAAAAACTGTTTTTT. Translated, it gives CSVDWEGGEKLFF.

This clone was counted between two and nine times. The chain carries TRBV4-1 and TRBJ1-4, with D perhaps TRBD1 (5 bases). V was pared by 3 bases and J by 11 bases, with 13 bases between. CDR1 MGHRA and CDR2 YSYEKL come from the germline V gene. CDR3 length equals 13 residues. The CDR3 protein is CASSQDRRVKLFF. The CDR3 nucleotides are TGCGCCAGCAGCCAGGACCGCAGGGTTAAACTGTTTTTT.

The chain carries TRBV7-2 and TRBJ2-1; 8 nucleotides match TRBD2. Germline V gene sequence: CDR1 SGHTA, CDR2 FQGNSA. The CDR3 length is 18 residues. V was clipped by 2 bases and J by 0 bases; unmatched bases: 9. The CDR3, as DNA: TGTGCCAGCAGCTTACCCTTGAACAGCGGGAGCTCCTACAATGAGCAGTTCTTC. Translated, it gives CASSLPLNSGSSYNEQFF.

The chain uses TRBV7-8 and TRBJ1-4; 7 positions match TRBD1. CDR1 and CDR2 from the germline V gene are SGHVS and FQNEAQ. With V trimmed by 5 bases and J by 7 bases, 7 bases remained unmatched. CDR3 length: 14 amino acids. CDR3 protein: CASSPQGVGEKLFF. CDR3 nucleotide sequence: TGTGCCAGCAGCCCTCAGGGGGTTGGTGAAAAACTGTTTTTT.

The gene calls are TRBV18 and TRBJ2-5; 7 bases match TRBD1. The V and J ends lost 10 bases and 10 bases, in that order; junction bases with no gene match: 9. This CDR3 has 11 amino acids. Germline CDR1 and CDR2: KGHSH and LQKENI. CDR3 DNA: TGTGCCACTTCAAGCCGGGACAGCCAGTACTTC. Protein product: CATSSRDSQYF.

V usage is TRBV5-1 and J usage is TRBJ2-7, with 7 bases aligning to TRBD1. Per germline, CDR1 SGHRS and CDR2 YFSETQ. Trimming cost V 5 bases and J 7 bases; bases outside gene matches: 12. The CDR3 runs to 14 residues. The DNA of the CDR3 is TGCGCCAGCAGAGCGCCGGGACAGAATACGGAGCAGTACTTC. The encoded protein is CASRAPGQNTEQYF.

The chain joins TRBV5-6 to TRBJ2-1; D possibly corresponds to TRBD2 (5 bases). Trimming removed 3 bases from V and 9 bases from J, with 10 bases in between. Germline CDR1 is SGHDT and CDR2 is YYEEEE. CDR3 length equals 12 residues. CDR3 nucleotide sequence: TGTGCCAGCAGCTCTGAGGGAATTGAGCAGTTCTTC. Translation gives CASSSEGIEQFF.

This clone was observed a single time. V usage is TRBV7-2 and J usage is TRBJ1-1; 8 nucleotides align to TRBD1. Germline V gene sequence: CDR1 SGHTA, CDR2 FQGNSA. The CDR3 has 15 residues. The J segment lost 7 bases and the V segment lost 1 base, leaving 8 bases of the junction unmatched. The CDR3: CASSLGTRGQNEAFF. The CDR3 bases are TGTGCCAGCAGCTTAGGTACCAGGGGGCAAAATGAAGCTTTCTTT. Looking up the rest from reference TRBV7-2 and TRBJ1-1 gives the full variable domain: GAGVSQSPSNKVTEKGKDVELRCDPISGHTALYWYRQSLGQGLEFLIYFQGNSAPDKSGLPSDRFSAERTGGSVSTLTIQRTQQEDSAVYLCASSLGTRGQNEAFFGQGTRLTVV.

The V call is TRBV6-5, the J call TRBJ1-2; no clear D. The CDR3 contains 14 residues. Between the trimmed V and J ends, which lost 0 bases and 3 bases, there was a span of 8 bases. Germline V lookup: CDR1 MNHEY, CDR2 SVGAGI. CDR3 coding DNA: TGTGCCAGCAGTTACTCGACGGGTTACTATGGCTACACCTTC. Translating gives CASSYSTGYYGYTF.

This sequence joins TRBV7-2 and TRBJ2-1, with 14 bases lining up with TRBD2. This CDR3 spans 17 amino acids. The V segment lost 4 bases and the J segment 8 bases; nucleotides outside the gene matches: 10. Germline values: CDR1 SGHTA, CDR2 FQGNSA. Here the CDR3 reads CASSWKTSGRAGYEQFF. The CDR3 nucleotides are TGTGCCAGCAGCTGGAAGACTAGCGGGAGGGCGGGGTATGAGCAGTTCTTC.

The genes are TRBV19 and TRBJ2-3; D is perhaps TRBD2 (6 bases). V was trimmed by 1 base and J by 2 bases, leaving 13 bases between them. Germline CDR1 reads LNHDA; CDR2 reads SQIVND (reference sequence). CDR3 size: 16 residues. The CDR3 sequence: CASSIAHGLLTDTQYF. DNA of the CDR3: TGTGCCAGTAGTATAGCGCACGGACTACTCACAGATACGCAGTATTTT.

CDR3 amino acids: CASVGQLGEKLFF. CDR3 in DNA: TGTGCCAGCGTGGGACAACTGGGTGAAAAACTGTTTTTT. The chain is built from TRBV28 and TRBJ1-4; D possibly corresponds to TRBD1 (6 bases). In germline, CDR1 is MDHEN, CDR2 SYDVKM. The CDR3 has 13 amino acids. The V gene lost 8 bases and the J gene lost 7 bases, with 14 bases spanning the gap.

V gene TRBV4-1 combines with J gene TRBJ1-3; D is unresolved. Germline CDR1 MGHRA, CDR2 YSYEKL. The CDR3 has 15 residues. V lost 4 bases, J lost 8 bases, and 18 bases lay in between. The CDR3 bases are TGCGCCAGCAGCCCACTAATGGCCGACCAGTACACCATATATTTT. This encodes CASSPLMADQYTIYF.

The chain combines TRBV27 with TRBJ1-5; no firm D call. CDR1 is MNHEY, CDR2 SMNVEV, per germline (reference sequence). The CDR3 loop spans 14 amino acids. Trimming cost V 6 bases and J 0 bases, with 9 bases left between them. The CDR3 sequence is CASRRENSNQPQHF. CDR3 DNA sequence: TGTGCCAGCAGGAGGGAAAATAGCAATCAGCCCCAGCATTTT.

The gene calls are TRBV10-2 and TRBJ1-1; 7 positions match TRBD1. The V gene end was trimmed by 4 bases and the J gene end by 11 bases; junction bases not matched to a gene: 7. Looked up from germline, CDR1 is WSHSY and CDR2 is SAAADI. The CDR3 totals 12 residues. CDR3 sequence reads: CASSGDDRAAFF. Written as DNA, the CDR3 is TGCGCCAGCAGTGGTGATGACAGGGCTGCTTTCTTT.

The chain has TRBV5-1 and TRBJ2-3; 7 bases align to TRBD2. V shed 0 bases and J 3 bases; nucleotides not matched to a gene: 4. Germline values: CDR1 SGHRS, CDR2 YFSETQ. There are 15 residues in the CDR3. The CDR3 region has the DNA TGCGCCAGCAGCTTGGACGGACTAGGGACAGATACGCAGTATTTT. It encodes CASSLDGLGTDTQYF.

CDR3 region: CASAYRGNGYTF. Here the CDR3 DNA reads TGTGCCAGTGCTTACAGGGGGAATGGCTACACCTTC. This rearrangement joins TRBV19 to TRBJ1-2; 8 positions agree with TRBD1. CDR1 and CDR2 from the germline V gene are LNHDA and SQIVND (reference sequence). V lost 8 bases, J lost 6 bases, and 5 bases stayed unmatched. This CDR3 spans 12 amino acids. The full variable domain, in which reference TRBV19 and TRBJ1-2 provide the parts outside the CDR3, is DGGITQSPKYLFRKEGQNVTLSCEQNLNHDAMYWYRQDPGQGLRLIYYSQIVNDFQKGDIAEGYSVSREKKESFPLTVTSAQKNPTAFYLCASAYRGNGYTFGSGTRLTVV.

V gene TRBV5-1 combines with J gene TRBJ2-5, with TRBD1 matching 7 bases. This CDR3 has 15 amino acids. CDR1 is SGHRS, CDR2 YFSETQ, per germline. V shed 0 bases, J shed 5 bases, and the junction held 7 bases outside the gene matches. CDR3 coding DNA: TGCGCCAGCAGCTTGGGTGACAGGGTTGGGGAGACCCAGTACTTC. It specifies CASSLGDRVGETQYF.